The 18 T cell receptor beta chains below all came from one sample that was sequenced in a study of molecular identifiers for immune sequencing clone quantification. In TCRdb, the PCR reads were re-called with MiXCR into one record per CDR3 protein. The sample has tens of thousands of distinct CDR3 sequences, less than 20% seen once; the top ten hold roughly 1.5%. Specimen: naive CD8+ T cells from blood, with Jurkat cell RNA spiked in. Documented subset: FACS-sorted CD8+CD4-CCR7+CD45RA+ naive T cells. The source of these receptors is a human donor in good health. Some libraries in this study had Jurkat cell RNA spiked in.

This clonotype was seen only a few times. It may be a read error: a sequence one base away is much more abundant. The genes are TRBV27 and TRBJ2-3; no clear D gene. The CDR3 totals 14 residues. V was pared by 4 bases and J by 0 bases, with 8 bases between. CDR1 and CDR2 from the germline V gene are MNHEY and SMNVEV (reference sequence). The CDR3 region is CASSSVGSTDTQYF. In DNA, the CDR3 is TGTGCCAGCAGTTCGGTCGGTAGCACAGATACGCAGTATTTT.

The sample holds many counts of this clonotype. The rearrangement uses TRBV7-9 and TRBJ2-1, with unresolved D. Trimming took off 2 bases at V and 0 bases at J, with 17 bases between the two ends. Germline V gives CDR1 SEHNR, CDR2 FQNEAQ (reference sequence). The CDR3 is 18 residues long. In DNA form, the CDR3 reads TGTGCCAGCAGCTTACGGTCCGGTAGAGCAGACTCCTACAATGAGCAGTTCTTC. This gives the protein CASSLRSGRADSYNEQFF.

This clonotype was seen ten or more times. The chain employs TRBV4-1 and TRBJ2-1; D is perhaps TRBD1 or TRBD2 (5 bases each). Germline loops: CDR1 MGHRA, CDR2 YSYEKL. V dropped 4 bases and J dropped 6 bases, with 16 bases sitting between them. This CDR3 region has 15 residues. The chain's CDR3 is CASSPSGERGNEQFF. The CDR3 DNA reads TGCGCCAGCAGCCCGAGTGGAGAGAGGGGCAATGAGCAGTTCTTC.

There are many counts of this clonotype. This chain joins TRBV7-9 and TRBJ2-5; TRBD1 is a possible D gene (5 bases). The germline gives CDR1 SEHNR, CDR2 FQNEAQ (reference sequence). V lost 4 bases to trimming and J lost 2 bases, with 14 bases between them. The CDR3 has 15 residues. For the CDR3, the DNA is TGTGCCAGCAGCTCCAGGGTTACGGGTCAAGAGACCCAGTACTTC. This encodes CASSSRVTGQETQYF.

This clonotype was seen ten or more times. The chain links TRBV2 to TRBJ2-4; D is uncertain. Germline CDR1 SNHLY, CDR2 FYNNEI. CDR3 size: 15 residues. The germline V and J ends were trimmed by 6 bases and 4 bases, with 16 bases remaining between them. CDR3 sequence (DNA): TGTGCCAGCAGGTACACGATAGCCGCAAAAAACATTCAGTACTTC. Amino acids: CASRYTIAAKNIQYF.

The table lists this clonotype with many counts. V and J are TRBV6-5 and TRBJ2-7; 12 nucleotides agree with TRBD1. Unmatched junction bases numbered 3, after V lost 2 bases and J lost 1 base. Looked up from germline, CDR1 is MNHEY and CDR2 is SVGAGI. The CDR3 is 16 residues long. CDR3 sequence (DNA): TGTGCCAGCAGTTACGGGACAGGGGGCGCATCCTACGAGCAGTACTTC. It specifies CASSYGTGGASYEQYF.

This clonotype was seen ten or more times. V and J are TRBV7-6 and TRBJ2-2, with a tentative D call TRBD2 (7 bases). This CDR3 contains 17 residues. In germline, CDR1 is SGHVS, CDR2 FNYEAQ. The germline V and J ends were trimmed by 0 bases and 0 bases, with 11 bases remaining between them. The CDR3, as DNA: TGTGCCAGCAGCTTAGCTAGGGGGGGCCCGAACACCGGGGAGCTGTTTTTT. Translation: CASSLARGGPNTGELFF.

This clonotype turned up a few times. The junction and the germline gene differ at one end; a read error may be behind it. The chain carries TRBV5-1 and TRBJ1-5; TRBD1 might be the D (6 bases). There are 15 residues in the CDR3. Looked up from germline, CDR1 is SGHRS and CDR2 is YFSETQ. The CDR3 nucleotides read TGCGCCAGCAGTTATACAGGGACTAGCAATCAGCCCCCGCATTTT. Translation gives CASSYTGTSNQPPHF. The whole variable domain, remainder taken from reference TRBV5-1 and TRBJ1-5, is KAGVTQTPRYLIKTRGQQVTLSCSPISGHRSVSWYQQTPGQGLQFLFEYFSETQRNKGNFPGRFSGRQFSNSRSEMNVSTLELGDSALYLCASSYTGTSNQPPHFGDGTRLSIL.

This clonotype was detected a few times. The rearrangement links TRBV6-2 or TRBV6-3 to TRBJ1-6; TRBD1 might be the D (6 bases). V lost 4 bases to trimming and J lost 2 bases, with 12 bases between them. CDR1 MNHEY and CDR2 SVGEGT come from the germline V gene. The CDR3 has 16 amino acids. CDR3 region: CASSSNRDTYNSPLHF. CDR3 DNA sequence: TGTGCCAGCAGTTCTAACCGGGACACCTATAATTCACCCCTCCACTTT.

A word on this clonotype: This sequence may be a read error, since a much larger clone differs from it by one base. DNA of the CDR3: TGTGCCAGCAGCGCCCAGGGGTATAGCAATCAGCCCCAGCATTTT. Amino acids: CASSAQGYSNQPQHF. The chain combines TRBV7-6 with TRBJ1-5; tentative D call: TRBD1 (6 bases). This CDR3 is 15 amino acids long. V was cut by 5 bases and J by 0 bases, with 11 bases left in between. Germline V CDR1 and CDR2: SGHVS, FNYEAQ.

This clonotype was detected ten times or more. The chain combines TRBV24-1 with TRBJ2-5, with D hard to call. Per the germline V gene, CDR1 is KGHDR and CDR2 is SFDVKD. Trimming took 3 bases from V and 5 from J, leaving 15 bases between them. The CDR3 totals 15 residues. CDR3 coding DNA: TGTGCCACCAGTGATATCTCCACGTCCATTGAGACCCAGTACTTC. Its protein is CATSDISTSIETQYF.

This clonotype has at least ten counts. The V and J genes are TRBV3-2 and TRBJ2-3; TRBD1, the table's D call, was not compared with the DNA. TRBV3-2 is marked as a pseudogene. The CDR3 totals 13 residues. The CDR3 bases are TGTGCCAGCAGCCGGGGCCGCGGAGATACGCAGTATTTT. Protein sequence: CASSRGRGDTQYF.

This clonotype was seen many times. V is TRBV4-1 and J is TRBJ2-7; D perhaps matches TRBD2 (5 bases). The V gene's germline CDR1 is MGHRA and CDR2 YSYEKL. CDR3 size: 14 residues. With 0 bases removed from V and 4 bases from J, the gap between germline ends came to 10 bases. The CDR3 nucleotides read TGCGCCAGCAGCCAAGAGAGGGAGATATACGAGCAGTACTTC. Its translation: CASSQEREIYEQYF.

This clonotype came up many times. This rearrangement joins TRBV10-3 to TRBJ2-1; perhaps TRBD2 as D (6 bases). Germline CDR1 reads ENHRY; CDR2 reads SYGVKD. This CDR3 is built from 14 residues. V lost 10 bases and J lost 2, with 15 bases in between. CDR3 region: CATGDERAYNEQFF. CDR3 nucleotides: TGTGCCACCGGGGATGAGCGGGCCTACAATGAGCAGTTCTTC.

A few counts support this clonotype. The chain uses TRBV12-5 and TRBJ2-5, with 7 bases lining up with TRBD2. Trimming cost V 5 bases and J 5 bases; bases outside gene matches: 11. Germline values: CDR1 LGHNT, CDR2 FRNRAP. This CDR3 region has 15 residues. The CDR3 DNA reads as TGTGCTAGTGGTGCTACGGGGGGTAGCCTGGAGACCCAGTACTTC. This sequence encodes CASGATGGSLETQYF.

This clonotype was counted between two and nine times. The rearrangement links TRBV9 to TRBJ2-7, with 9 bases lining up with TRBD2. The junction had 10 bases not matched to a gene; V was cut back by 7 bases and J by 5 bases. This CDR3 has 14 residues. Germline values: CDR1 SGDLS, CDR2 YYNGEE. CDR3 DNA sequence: TGTGCCAGCGAACGGGGAGCGGGAGGCGACGAGCAGTACTTC. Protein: CASERGAGGDEQYF.

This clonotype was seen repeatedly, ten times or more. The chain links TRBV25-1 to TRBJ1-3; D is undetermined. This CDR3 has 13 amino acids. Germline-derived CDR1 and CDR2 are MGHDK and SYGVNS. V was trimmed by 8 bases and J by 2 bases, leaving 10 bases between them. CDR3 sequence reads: CASASFTGNTIYF. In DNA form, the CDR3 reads TGTGCCAGCGCGTCATTCACTGGAAACACCATATATTTT.

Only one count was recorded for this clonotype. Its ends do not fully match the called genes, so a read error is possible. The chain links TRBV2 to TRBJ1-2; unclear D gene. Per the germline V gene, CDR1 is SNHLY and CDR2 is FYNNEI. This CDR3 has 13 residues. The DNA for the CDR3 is TGTGCCAGCAGTGAGGAGGGCCCCTATGGCCACACCTTC. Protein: CASSEEGPYGHTF.